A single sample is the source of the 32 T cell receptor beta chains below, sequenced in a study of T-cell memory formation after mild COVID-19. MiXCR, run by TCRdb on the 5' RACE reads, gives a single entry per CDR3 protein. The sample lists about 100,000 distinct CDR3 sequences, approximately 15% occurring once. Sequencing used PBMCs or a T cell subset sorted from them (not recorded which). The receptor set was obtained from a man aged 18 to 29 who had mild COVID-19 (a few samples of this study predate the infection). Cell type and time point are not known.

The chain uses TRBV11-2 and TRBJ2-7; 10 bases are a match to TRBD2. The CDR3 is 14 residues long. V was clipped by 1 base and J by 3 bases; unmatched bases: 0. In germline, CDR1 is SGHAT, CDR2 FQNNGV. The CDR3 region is CASSLVAGGYEQYV. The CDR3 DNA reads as TGTGCCAGCAGCTTAGTAGCGGGGGGCTACGAGCAGTACGTC.

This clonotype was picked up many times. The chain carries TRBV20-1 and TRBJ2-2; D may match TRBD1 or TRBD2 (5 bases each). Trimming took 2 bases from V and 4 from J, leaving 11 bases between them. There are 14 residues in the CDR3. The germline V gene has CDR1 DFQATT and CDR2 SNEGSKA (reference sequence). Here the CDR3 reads CSARWGSTTGELFF. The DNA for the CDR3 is TGCAGTGCTAGATGGGGGTCGACCACCGGGGAGCTGTTTTTT.

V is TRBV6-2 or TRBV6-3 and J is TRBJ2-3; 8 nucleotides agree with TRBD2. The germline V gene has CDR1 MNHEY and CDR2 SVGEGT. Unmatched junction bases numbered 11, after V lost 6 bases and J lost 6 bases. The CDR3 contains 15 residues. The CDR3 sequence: CASSFAGGQPDTQYF. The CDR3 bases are TGTGCCAGCAGCTTCGCGGGGGGCCAGCCCGATACGCAGTATTTT.

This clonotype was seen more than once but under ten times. CDR3 residues: CSVDEGAGEGTQYF. In nucleotides, the CDR3 is TGCAGCGTTGACGAGGGGGCGGGGGAAGGTACGCAGTATTTT. The gene calls are TRBV29-1 and TRBJ2-3; D is possibly TRBD1 or TRBD2 (7 bases each). Trimming removed 3 bases at V and 8 bases at J, with 18 bases between. The CDR3 consists of 14 residues. Germline V gene sequence: CDR1 SQVTM, CDR2 ANQGSEA.

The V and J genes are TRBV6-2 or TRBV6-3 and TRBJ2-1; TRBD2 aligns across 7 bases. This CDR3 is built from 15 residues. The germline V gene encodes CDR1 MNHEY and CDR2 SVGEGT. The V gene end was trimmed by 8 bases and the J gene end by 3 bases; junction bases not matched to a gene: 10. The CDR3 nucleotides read TGTGCCAGCGCCCGGGGAGCGGGGTTCTACAATGAGCAGTTCTTC. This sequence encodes CASARGAGFYNEQFF.

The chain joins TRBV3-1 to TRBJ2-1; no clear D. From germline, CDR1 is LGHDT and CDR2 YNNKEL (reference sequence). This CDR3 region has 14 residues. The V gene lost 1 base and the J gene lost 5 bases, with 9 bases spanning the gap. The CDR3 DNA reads TGTGCCAGCAGCCAAGGCCCCAGAAACAATGAGCAGTTCTTC. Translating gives CASSQGPRNNEQFF.

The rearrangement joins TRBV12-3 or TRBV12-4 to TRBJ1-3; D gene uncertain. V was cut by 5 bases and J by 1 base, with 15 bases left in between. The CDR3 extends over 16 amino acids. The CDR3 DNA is TGTGCCAGCAGTCTACCTCGGACGGATTCTGGAAACACCATATATTTT. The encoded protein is CASSLPRTDSGNTIYF.

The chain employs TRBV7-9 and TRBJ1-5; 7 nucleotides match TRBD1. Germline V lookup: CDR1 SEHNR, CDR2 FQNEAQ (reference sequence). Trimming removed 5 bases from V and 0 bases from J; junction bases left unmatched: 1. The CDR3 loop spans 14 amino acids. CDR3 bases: TGTGCCAGCAGCCGGGACAGTAGCAATCAGCCCCAGCATTTT. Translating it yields CASSRDSSNQPQHF.

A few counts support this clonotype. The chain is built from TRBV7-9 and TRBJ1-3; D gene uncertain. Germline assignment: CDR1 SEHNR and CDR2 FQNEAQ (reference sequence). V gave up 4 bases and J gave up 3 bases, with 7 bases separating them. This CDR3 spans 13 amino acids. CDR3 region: CASSSRGGNTIYF. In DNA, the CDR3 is TGTGCCAGCAGCTCCCGGGGTGGAAACACCATATATTTT.

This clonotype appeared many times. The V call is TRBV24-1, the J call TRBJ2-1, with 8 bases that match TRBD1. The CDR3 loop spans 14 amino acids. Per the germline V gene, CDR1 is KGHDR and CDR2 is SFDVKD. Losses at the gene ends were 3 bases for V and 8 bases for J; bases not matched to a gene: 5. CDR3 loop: CATSDPGTGDEQFF. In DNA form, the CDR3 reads TGTGCCACCAGTGATCCCGGGACAGGAGATGAGCAGTTCTTC.

CDR3 in DNA: TGTGCCAGCAGTTTCGAGGTGAACACTGAAGCTTTCTTT. Its protein is CASSFEVNTEAFF. The chain joins TRBV27 to TRBJ1-1; D call uncertain. Trimming took off 3 bases at V and 0 bases at J, with 5 bases between the two ends. The CDR3 is 13 amino acids. Germline CDR1 reads MNHEY; CDR2 reads SMNVEV (reference sequence).

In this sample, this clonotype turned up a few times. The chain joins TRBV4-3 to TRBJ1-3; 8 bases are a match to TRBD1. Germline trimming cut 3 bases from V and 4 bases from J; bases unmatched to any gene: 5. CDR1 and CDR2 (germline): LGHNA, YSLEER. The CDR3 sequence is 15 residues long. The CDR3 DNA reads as TGCGCCAGCAGCCAGGTTGGACAGGGAGGAAACACCATATATTTT. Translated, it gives CASSQVGQGGNTIYF.

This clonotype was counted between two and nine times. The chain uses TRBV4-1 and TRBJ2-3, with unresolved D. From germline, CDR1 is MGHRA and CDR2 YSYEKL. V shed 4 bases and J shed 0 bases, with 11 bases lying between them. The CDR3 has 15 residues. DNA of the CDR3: TGCGCCAGCAGCCCCTCTAGACCGAGCACAGATACGCAGTATTTT. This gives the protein CASSPSRPSTDTQYF.

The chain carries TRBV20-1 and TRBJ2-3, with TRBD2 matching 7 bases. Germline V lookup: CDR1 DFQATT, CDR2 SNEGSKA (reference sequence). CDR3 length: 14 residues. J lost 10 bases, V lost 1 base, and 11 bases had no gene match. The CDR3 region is CSARAQTSKWAQYF. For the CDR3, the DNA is TGCAGTGCTAGAGCCCAGACTAGCAAGTGGGCGCAGTATTTT.

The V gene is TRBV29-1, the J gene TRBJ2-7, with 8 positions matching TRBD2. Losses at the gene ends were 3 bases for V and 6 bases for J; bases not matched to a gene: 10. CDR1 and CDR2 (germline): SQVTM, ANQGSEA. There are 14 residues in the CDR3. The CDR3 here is CSVEHYGRGTEQYF. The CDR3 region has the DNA TGCAGCGTTGAGCATTACGGGAGGGGGACCGAGCAGTACTTC.

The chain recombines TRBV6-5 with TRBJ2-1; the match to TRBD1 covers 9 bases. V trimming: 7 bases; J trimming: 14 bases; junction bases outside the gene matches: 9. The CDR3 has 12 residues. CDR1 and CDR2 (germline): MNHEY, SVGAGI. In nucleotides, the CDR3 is TGTGCCAGCAACAAAGACAGGGGGTACGAGTTCTTC. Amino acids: CASNKDRGYEFF.

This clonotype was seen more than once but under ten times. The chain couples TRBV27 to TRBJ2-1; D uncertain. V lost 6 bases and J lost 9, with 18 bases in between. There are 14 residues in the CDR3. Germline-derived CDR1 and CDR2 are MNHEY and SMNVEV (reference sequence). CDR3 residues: CASSLLGIPGEQFF. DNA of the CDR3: TGTGCCAGCAGCCTCCTAGGTATCCCTGGTGAGCAGTTCTTC.

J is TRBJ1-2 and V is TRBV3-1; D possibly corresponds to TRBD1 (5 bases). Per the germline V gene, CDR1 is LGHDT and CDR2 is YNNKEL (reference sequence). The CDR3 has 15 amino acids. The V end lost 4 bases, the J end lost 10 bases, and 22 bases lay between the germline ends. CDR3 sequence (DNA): TGTGCCAGCAGCCTCCTGGGGGGGTACGAAACGGCCTACACCTTC. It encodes CASSLLGGYETAYTF.

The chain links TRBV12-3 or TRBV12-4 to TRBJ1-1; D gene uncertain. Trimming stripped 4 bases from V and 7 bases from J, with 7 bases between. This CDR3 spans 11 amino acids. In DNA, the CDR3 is TGTGCCAGCAGTTCTGGGCTTGAAGCTTTCTTT. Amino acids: CASSSGLEAFF.

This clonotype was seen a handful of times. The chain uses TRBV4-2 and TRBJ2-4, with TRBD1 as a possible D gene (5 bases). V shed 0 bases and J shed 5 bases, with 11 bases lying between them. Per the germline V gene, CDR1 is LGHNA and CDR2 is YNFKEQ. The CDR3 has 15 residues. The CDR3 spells CASSQEGVGENIQYF. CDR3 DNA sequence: TGTGCCAGCAGCCAAGAGGGCGTAGGGGAAAACATTCAGTACTTC.

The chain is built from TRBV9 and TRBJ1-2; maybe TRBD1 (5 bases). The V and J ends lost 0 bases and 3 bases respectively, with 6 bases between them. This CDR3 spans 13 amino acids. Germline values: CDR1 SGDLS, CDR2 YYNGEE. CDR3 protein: CASSVGGDYGYTF. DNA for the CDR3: TGTGCCAGCAGCGTAGGAGGGGACTATGGCTACACCTTC.

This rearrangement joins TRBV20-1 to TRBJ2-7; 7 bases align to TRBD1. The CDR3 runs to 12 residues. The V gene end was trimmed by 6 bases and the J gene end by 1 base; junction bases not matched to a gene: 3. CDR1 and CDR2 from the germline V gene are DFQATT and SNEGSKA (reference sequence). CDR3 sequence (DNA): TGCAGTGCCGCGGACAGGTCCTACGAGCAGTACTTC. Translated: CSAADRSYEQYF.

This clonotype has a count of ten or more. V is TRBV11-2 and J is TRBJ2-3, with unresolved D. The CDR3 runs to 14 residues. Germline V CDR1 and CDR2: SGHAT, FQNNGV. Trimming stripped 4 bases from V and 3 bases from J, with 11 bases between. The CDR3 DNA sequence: TGTGCCAGCAGCTCCCTGCGTGGGACAGATACGCAGTATTTT. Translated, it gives CASSSLRGTDTQYF.

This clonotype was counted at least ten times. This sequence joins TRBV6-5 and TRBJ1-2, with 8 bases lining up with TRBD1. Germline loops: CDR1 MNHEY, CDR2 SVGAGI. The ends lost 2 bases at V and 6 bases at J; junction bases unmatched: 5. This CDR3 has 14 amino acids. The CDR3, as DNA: TGTGCCAGCAGTTACCGGACAGGGTCGGATGGCTACACCTTC. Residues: CASSYRTGSDGYTF.

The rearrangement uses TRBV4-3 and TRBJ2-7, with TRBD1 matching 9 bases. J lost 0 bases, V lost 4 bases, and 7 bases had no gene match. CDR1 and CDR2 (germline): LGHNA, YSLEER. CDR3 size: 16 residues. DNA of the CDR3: TGCGCCAGCAGCCCAGCGACAGGGGGGCCCTCCTACGAGCAGTACTTC. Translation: CASSPATGGPSYEQYF.

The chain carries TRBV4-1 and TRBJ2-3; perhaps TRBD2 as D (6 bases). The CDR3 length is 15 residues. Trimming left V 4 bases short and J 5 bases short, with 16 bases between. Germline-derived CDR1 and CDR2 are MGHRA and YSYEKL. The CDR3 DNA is TGCGCCAGCAGCCCCGTTGCGGGGCGTCGAGATACGCAGTATTTT. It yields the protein CASSPVAGRRDTQYF.

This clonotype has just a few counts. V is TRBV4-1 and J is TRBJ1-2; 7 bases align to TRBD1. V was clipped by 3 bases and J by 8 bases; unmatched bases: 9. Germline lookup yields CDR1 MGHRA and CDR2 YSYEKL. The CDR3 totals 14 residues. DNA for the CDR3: TGCGCCAGCAGCCAGGGGGACAGCTCGGTCGGCTACACCTTC. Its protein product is CASSQGDSSVGYTF.

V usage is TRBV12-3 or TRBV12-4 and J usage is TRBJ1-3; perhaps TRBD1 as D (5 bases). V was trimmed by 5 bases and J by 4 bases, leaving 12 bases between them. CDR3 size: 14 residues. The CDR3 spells CASSPGGDGNTIYF. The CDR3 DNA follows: TGTGCCAGCAGTCCCGGGGGGGACGGAAACACCATATATTTT.

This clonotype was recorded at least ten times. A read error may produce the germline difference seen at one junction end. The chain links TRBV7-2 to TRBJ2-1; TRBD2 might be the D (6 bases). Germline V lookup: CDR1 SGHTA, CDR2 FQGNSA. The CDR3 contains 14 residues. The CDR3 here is CASSLVGGEGRGPF. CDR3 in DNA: TGTGCCAGCAGCTTAGTCGGGGGAGAGGGGCGGGGTCCCTTC. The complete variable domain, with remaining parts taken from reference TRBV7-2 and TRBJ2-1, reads GAGVSQSPSNKVTEKGKDVELRCDPISGHTALYWYRQSLGQGLEFLIYFQGNSAPDKSGLPSDRFSAERTGGSVSTLTIQRTQQEDSAVYLCASSLVGGEGRGPFGPGTRLTVL.

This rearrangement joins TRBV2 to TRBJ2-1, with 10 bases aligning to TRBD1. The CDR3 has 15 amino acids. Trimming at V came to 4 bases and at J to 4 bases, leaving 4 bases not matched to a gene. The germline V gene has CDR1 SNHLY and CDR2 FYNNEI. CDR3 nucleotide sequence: TGTGCCAGCAGTGGCCCGGGACAGGGGTACAATGAGCAGTTCTTC. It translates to CASSGPGQGYNEQFF.

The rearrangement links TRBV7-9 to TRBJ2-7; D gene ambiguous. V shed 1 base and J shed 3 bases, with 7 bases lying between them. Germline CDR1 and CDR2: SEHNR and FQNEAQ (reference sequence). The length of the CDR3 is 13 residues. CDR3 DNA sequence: TGTGCCAGCAGCTTAGGACCCCTCTACGAGCAGTACGTC. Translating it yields CASSLGPLYEQYV.

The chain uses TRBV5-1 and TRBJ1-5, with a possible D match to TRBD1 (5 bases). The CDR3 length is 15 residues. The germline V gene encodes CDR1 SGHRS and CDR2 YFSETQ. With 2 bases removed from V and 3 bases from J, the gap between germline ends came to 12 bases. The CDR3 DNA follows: TGCGCCAGCAGCTTTTCTGGACAAACCAATCAGCCCCAGCATTTT. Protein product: CASSFSGQTNQPQHF. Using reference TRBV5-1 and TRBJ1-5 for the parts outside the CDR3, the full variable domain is KAGVTQTPRYLIKTRGQQVTLSCSPISGHRSVSWYQQTPGQGLQFLFEYFSETQRNKGNFPGRFSGRQFSNSRSEMNVSTLELGDSALYLCASSFSGQTNQPQHFGDGTRLSIL.